This T cell receptor beta chain stems from a study of CD8 T cells in ankylosing spondylitis. Using quantitative 5'-RACE with molecular barcodes, the authors made TCR beta libraries. MiXCR, run by TCRdb on the 5' RACE reads, gives a single entry per CDR3 protein. This table has fewer than 350,000 distinct CDR3 sequences, around 10% appearing once. This clonotype was detected a few times. Its antigen is not identified. With 0 bases removed from V and 2 bases from J, the gap between germline ends came to 12 bases. CDR1 is LGHNA and CDR2 is YNFKEQ in the germline V gene. The CDR3 consists of 16 residues. Points from the study as a whole: Reportedly, disease-linked clones are significantly enriched in ankylosing spondylitis patients' matched synovial fluid.

Sequenced sample: blood, either unsorted or a sorted T cell fraction (not recorded which). This TCR was sampled from a female donor with ankylosing spondylitis or in good health (not recorded which). This chain connects TRBV4-2 to TRBJ2-3; TRBD2 might be the D (5 bases). CDR3 sequence (DNA): TGTGCCAGCAGCCAAGAAGAGGGAACCAACACAGATACGCAGTATTTT. Its protein is CASSQEEGTNTDTQYF.